This record looks at one TCR beta chain sequence and its context. Its antigen is not yet known. There are no base qualities to consult, and no much larger clone falls within one base. The data stem from a study of T cell repertoires in cytomegalovirus infection (dated by TCRdb to between 2018 and 2021). Background for the entire study: Donor HLA type was relevant to the analysis, because carriage of CMV infection together with the matching HLA type was indicated by public TCR beta signatures. General findings and caveats noted by the study authors: The ex vivo response was dominated by HLA-C-restricted CMV-specific TCR beta clonotypes, which also provided the single most frequent clonotype in two of eight donors. Cumulative frequency of public TCR beta family members discriminated carriers of CMV infection plus the relevant HLA type in this cohort and an independent approximately 360-donor cohort.

Measured from the cysteine to the phenylalanine, the CDR3 is 12 residues long. The read is trimmed to its CDR3 DNA, 36 bases read in frame from base 1. The germline V gene provides CDR1 MGHRA and CDR2 YSYEKL. V is cut by 2 bases and J by 5 bases, and the space between the germline ends is 4 bases. Sequencing was performed on an Illumina HiSeq 1500. TCRdb's own reprocessing of the public reads used fastp at Q25 and MiXCR and kept productive beta chains. Here each entry gathers all rows of one CDR3 protein and keeps the most common genes and DNA. A total of just under 550,000 distinct CDR3 sequences appear in this sample, around 27% of them only once. The top ten hold around 14% of the sample.

The TCR was taken from a human donor in good health (CMV status not recorded). Some clones in this sample may be carry-over from other donors' samples. The specimen sequenced was PBMCs. The chain is encoded by TRBV4-1 joined to TRBJ2-1; no D gene is confidently identified. The CDR3 reads CASSQFDNEQFF. Here is the DNA: TGCGCCAGCAGCCAATTTGACAATGAGCAGTTCTTC.